This T cell receptor (beta chain) was found in a study of beta chain features in type 1 diabetes. Study results and caveats: There was a moderate but significant shortening of TCRB CDR3s in all four CD4+ subsets of Type 1 diabetes patients.

V lost 7 bases, J lost 9 bases, and 7 bases stayed unmatched. The CDR3 contains 12 residues. Germline loops: CDR1 SQVTM, CDR2 ANQGSEA. All of the isolated RNA was reverse transcribed, so expressed TCRB transcripts were sequenced. Libraries were prepared by immunoSEQ multiplex PCR; TCRdb keeps only in-frame clonotypes and omits some of them. Among some 15,000 clones listed, roughly three quarters were seen once. Via CD45RO/CCR7/CD25/CD127/CD95/CD27, cells of the CD4+ naive, central memory, regulatory and stem cell-like memory subsets were sorted. To note about this clone: The target antigen is unknown.

The sample taken for sequencing was stem cell memory CD4+ T cells from blood. The clonotype originates from a young man with type 1 diabetes. J is TRBJ2-3 and V is TRBV29-1; 10 bases align to TRBD1. The CDR3 DNA sequence: TGCAGCGCCGGATTGACAGGGGGCACGCAGTATTTT. The encoded protein is CSAGLTGGTQYF.